This T cell receptor beta chain was sequenced for a study of OX40 agonist ivuxolimab in advanced cancers. Concerning the study at large: The costimulatory receptor OX40 (CD134) was targeted by ivuxolimab, a fully human IgG2 agonistic monoclonal antibody. Intravenous ivuxolimab was administered to patients every 2 weeks at six dose levels: 0.01, 0.1, 0.3, 1.5, 3 and 10 mg/kg. Of the approximately 50 dose-escalation patients, hepatocellular carcinoma was present in around 20, melanoma in approximately 15, renal cell carcinoma in 9 and head and neck cancer in 9. The dose-escalation cohort was 82.7% male with a mean age of approximately 60 years, ranging from roughly 23 to 85. Prior anti-PD-1, anti-PD-L1 or anti-CTLA-4 therapy was permitted, and approximately 39% of dose-escalation patients had received checkpoint inhibitors. Partial responses occurred in three dose-escalation patients: two with cutaneous melanoma and one with hepatocellular carcinoma. Peripheral TCRbeta sequencing was intended to test whether TCR sequence diversity was altered and clonal T-cell expansion was caused by ivuxolimab. The monotherapy dose-escalation portion (N ≈ 52 patients) of the phase I ivuxolimab trial is reported in the paper. Paper-wide results and their limitations: Partial responders in the 0.1-3.0 mg/kg groups had among the lowest normalized peripheral clonal expansion, especially among CD8+ T cells. The antigen specificity of the peripheral T cells that underwent clonal expansion was not determined. Low levels of normalized T-cell clonal expansion were also seen in some patients who did not respond. At doses of 0.1 to 3.0 mg/kg, clonal expansion of both CD4+ and CD8+ blood T cells was observed from baseline to week 6. After ivuxolimab, expanded clones were on average more numerous among CD8+ T cells than among CD4+ T cells.

Patients with a history of autoimmune disease or receiving systemic immunosuppression were excluded from the trial. Peripheral blood for TCR sequencing was collected from all dose cohorts at baseline, on cycle 4 day 1, and on cycle 7 day 1. Samples came from an open-label, multicenter, first-in-human phase I dose-escalation trial of ivuxolimab. Adults with locally advanced or metastatic head and neck squamous cell, hepatocellular, melanoma or renal cell carcinoma were enrolled in the trial. Before TCR sequencing, CD4+ T cells and CD8+ T cells from peripheral blood were sorted into separate populations. The CDR3 has 15 amino acids, counting the end cysteine and phenylalanine. The entry retains the CDR3 DNA only, 45 bases that are in frame from base 1. Trimming accounts for 3 bases at V and 0 bases at J, while the number of junction bases matched to no gene is 4. CDR1 and CDR2, looked up from the germline V gene, are SGDLS and YYNGEE.

Genomic DNA was extracted from sorted cells for sequencing of the TCRbeta CDR3 region. The immunoSEQ Assay was used to sequence the TCRbeta CDR3 regions. In TCRdb, the immuneACCESS table is reduced to in-frame sequences with V and J assigned. These tables do not hold every clone; where another copy was compared, an unresolved V gene accounts for under half, and the others remain unexplained. The table for this sample lists more than 60,000 clones; around 93% of them were counted only once. The ten largest clones add up to approximately 19% of the sample. Comment on this clone: It has no known antigen specificity. Base qualities are not at hand, and no much larger clone is one base apart. Within the sample, other DNA sequences also encode this same CDR3.

Source: CD4+ or CD8+ T cells sorted from blood, taken in a trial of the OX40 agonist ivuxolimab. This clonotype originated in an adult with an advanced solid tumor such as melanoma, head and neck, liver or kidney cancer. The rearranged chain carries TRBV9 and TRBJ2-7; TRBD2 fits 9 bases in the junction. The DNA is TGTGCCAGCAGCGAGGCGGGAGGGAGCTCCTACGAGCAGTACTTC. Translation gives CASSEAGGSSYEQYF.